One and the same sample provided the 24 T cell receptor beta chains below, sequenced in a study of blood T cell repertoires in COVID-19. Sequenced by immunoSEQ multiplex PCR; TCRdb stores in-frame clones only, minus some. The sample lists over 150,000 clones; about 83% were seen once. Sequenced material: peripheral blood. The receptors shown here come from a man aged 60 to 69 with acute or convalescent COVID-19.

The chain has TRBV5-4 and TRBJ2-1, with D tentatively TRBD1 (5 bases). The length of the CDR3 is 13 residues. Germline loops: CDR1 SGHNT, CDR2 YYREEE (reference sequence). Trimming cost V 2 bases and J 8 bases, with 11 bases left between them. The CDR3 sequence: CASSFSGYDEQFF. The CDR3 region has the DNA TGTGCCAGCAGCTTCTCAGGGTATGATGAGCAGTTCTTC.

This sequence joins TRBV5-6 and TRBJ1-1, with D maybe TRBD1 (6 bases). Germline CDR1 SGHDT, CDR2 YYEEEE. The CDR3 consists of 16 residues. The V end was cut by 4 bases, the J end by 5 bases, with 21 bases between. The CDR3 sequence: CASSLQGIQVMTEAFF. For the CDR3, the DNA is TGTGCCAGCAGCCTCCAGGGGATCCAAGTAATGACTGAAGCTTTCTTT. Full variable domain (missing parts from reference TRBV5-6 and TRBJ1-1): DAGVTQSPTHLIKTRGQQVTLRCSPKSGHDTVSWYQQALGQGPQFIFQYYEEEERQRGNFPDRFSGHQFPNYSSELNVNALLLGDSALYLCASSLQGIQVMTEAFFGQGTRLTVV.

In this sample, this clone turned up a few times. This sequence joins TRBV15 and TRBJ1-2; 7 bases agree with TRBD1. Per germline, CDR1 LNHNV and CDR2 YYDKDF (reference sequence). The V segment lost 6 bases and the J segment 5 bases; nucleotides outside the gene matches: 3. CDR3 length equals 12 residues. Here the CDR3 reads CATSDRVYGYTF. DNA of the CDR3: TGTGCCACCAGTGACAGGGTGTATGGCTACACCTTC.

The DNA for the CDR3 is TGTGCCAGCAGCCCCCAGGGGGCAGGCAATCAGCCCCAGCATTTT. It codes for CASSPQGAGNQPQHF. This chain joins TRBV3-1 (or the pseudogene TRBV3-2) and TRBJ1-5; 8 nucleotides agree with TRBD1. The trim removed 4 bases at V and 2 bases at J, leaving 4 bases unmatched. CDR1 is LGHDT, CDR2 YNNKEL, per germline (reference sequence). This CDR3 has 15 amino acids.

A single count supports this clone. The chain couples TRBV7-9 to TRBJ2-6, with D tentatively TRBD2 (5 bases). Germline V CDR1 and CDR2: SEHNR, FQNEAQ (reference sequence). The CDR3 loop spans 19 amino acids. Trimming cost V 1 base and J 0 bases, with 16 bases left between them. The CDR3 DNA follows: TGTGCCAGCAGCTTAGGGGTGCGGCTAGCCTTCTCTGGGGCCAACGTCCTGACTTTC. Protein: CASSLGVRLAFSGANVLTF. Full variable domain (outside the CDR3, taken from reference TRBV7-9 and TRBJ2-6): DTGVSQNPRHKITKRGQNVTFRCDPISEHNRLYWYRQTLGQGPEFLTYFQNEAQLEKSRLLSDRFSAERPKGSFSTLEIQRTEQGDSAMYLCASSLGVRLAFSGANVLTFGAGSRLTVL.

This clone was counted a few times. The CDR3 DNA sequence: TGCGCCAGCAGCAAGGACAGCTACGAGCAGTACTTC. Its protein is CASSKDSYEQYF. J is TRBJ2-7 and V is TRBV10-2, with D tentatively TRBD1 (6 bases). V was trimmed by 6 bases and J by 3 bases, leaving 9 bases between them. CDR3 length: 12 residues. Germline CDR1 reads WSHSY; CDR2 reads SAAADI.

The V call is TRBV29-1, the J call TRBJ2-5; TRBD2 aligns across 9 bases. V dropped 1 base and J dropped 1; count of bases not matched to a gene: 7. This CDR3 has 16 amino acids. The germline V gene has CDR1 SQVTM and CDR2 ANQGSEA. CDR3 DNA sequence: TGCAGCGTTGAAGTCGGTAGCGGGAGACTCCAAGAGACCCAGTACTTC. It specifies CSVEVGSGRLQETQYF. Combining the CDR3 with reference TRBV29-1 and TRBJ2-5 gives the whole variable domain SAVISQKPSRDICQRGTSLTIQCQVDSQVTMMFWYRQQPGQSLTLIATANQGSEATYESGFVIDKFPISRPNLTFSTLTVSNMSPEDSSIYLCSVEVGSGRLQETQYFGPGTRLLVL.

The chain employs TRBV29-1 and TRBJ2-3; 12 bases are a match to TRBD1. Losses at the gene ends were 1 base for V and 2 bases for J; bases not matched to a gene: 10. The CDR3 has 18 amino acids. Germline V gene data show CDR1 as SQVTM and CDR2 as ANQGSEA. The CDR3 protein is CSVEVIPGTGGDTDTQYF. The CDR3 nucleotides read TGCAGCGTTGAAGTTATCCCCGGGACAGGGGGCGACACAGATACGCAGTATTTT.

CDR3 region: CASSFGLAGGPSYEQYF. Here the CDR3 DNA reads TGTGCCAGCAGCTTTGGACTAGCGGGGGGTCCCTCCTACGAGCAGTACTTC. The V and J genes are TRBV5-6 and TRBJ2-7; TRBD2 agrees at 14 bases. Germline V gene lookup returns CDR1 SGHDT and CDR2 YYEEEE. The CDR3 sequence is 17 residues long. The ends lost 2 bases at V and 0 bases at J; junction bases unmatched: 4. Filled out from reference TRBV5-6 and TRBJ2-7, the complete variable domain reads DAGVTQSPTHLIKTRGQQVTLRCSPKSGHDTVSWYQQALGQGPQFIFQYYEEEERQRGNFPDRFSGHQFPNYSSELNVNALLLGDSALYLCASSFGLAGGPSYEQYFGPGTRLTVT.

This clone came up a few times. The rearrangement joins TRBV9 to TRBJ2-2; 12 bases agree with TRBD1. The trim removed 3 bases at V and 6 bases at J, leaving 6 bases unmatched. The CDR3 is 16 amino acids. Germline V lookup: CDR1 SGDLS, CDR2 YYNGEE. CDR3 protein: CASSARDRGLAGELFF. CDR3 sequence (DNA): TGTGCCAGCAGCGCCCGGGACAGGGGGCTAGCCGGGGAGCTGTTTTTT.

This clone showed up just a few times. This chain joins TRBV24-1 and TRBJ2-1, with TRBD1 matching 10 bases. The V and J ends lost 5 bases and 4 bases, in that order; junction bases with no gene match: 10. CDR1 is KGHDR, CDR2 SFDVKD, per germline. The CDR3 spans 17 residues. The CDR3: CATSGGSGTGAYNEQFF. CDR3 sequence (DNA): TGTGCCACCAGTGGTGGATCCGGGACAGGGGCGTACAATGAGCAGTTCTTC.

The V and J genes are TRBV6-5 and TRBJ1-2, with D perhaps matching TRBD1 (6 bases). The CDR3 is 13 amino acids. Germline V gene data show CDR1 as MNHEY and CDR2 as SVGAGI. Trimming shortened V by 8 bases and J by 8 bases, and 18 bases separated the two germline ends. CDR3 protein: CASAPRGVEGYTF. Here the CDR3 DNA reads TGTGCCAGCGCCCCCAGGGGAGTGGAAGGCTACACCTTC.

V is TRBV5-1 and J is TRBJ1-1; the D gene is possibly TRBD1 (6 bases). This CDR3 has 14 amino acids. Trimming stripped 3 bases from V and 1 base from J, with 10 bases between. Germline assignment: CDR1 SGHRS and CDR2 YFSETQ. Written as DNA, the CDR3 is TGCGCCAGCAGCTCGGACAGACAGAACACTGAAGCTTTCTTT. Residues: CASSSDRQNTEAFF.

The rearrangement joins TRBV27 to TRBJ2-1; 10 positions match TRBD1. Germline V CDR1 and CDR2: MNHEY, SMNVEV (reference sequence). V was clipped by 5 bases and J by 9 bases; unmatched bases: 7. The CDR3 consists of 14 residues. CDR3 DNA: TGTGCCAGCAGTCCGTGGACAGGGGGGGGTGAGCAGTTCTTC. Protein product: CASSPWTGGGEQFF.

This clone turned up a few times. The genes are TRBV30 and TRBJ1-6; D might be TRBD1 (6 bases). Per the germline V gene, CDR1 is GTSNPN and CDR2 is SVGIG (reference sequence). The CDR3 length is 12 residues. V was shortened by 5 bases and J by 10 bases, with 12 bases between the two germline ends. The CDR3 reads CAWGAQGSPLHF. CDR3 bases: TGTGCCTGGGGCGCACAGGGCTCACCCCTCCACTTT. The full variable domain, completed using reference TRBV30 and TRBJ1-6, is SQTIHQWPATLVQPVGSPLSLECTVEGTSNPNLYWYRQAAGRGLQLLFYSVGIGQISSEVPQNLSASRPQDRQFILSSKKLLLSDSGFYLCAWGAQGSPLHFGNGTRLTVT.

This chain joins TRBV3-1 (or the pseudogene TRBV3-2) and TRBJ2-3; 10 bases line up with TRBD1. The J segment lost 4 bases and the V segment lost 4 bases, leaving 2 bases of the junction unmatched. Germline V lookup: CDR1 LGHDT, CDR2 YNNKEL (reference sequence). The CDR3 loop spans 14 amino acids. The CDR3 sequence: CASSLGQGADTQYF. CDR3 nucleotides: TGTGCCAGCAGCCTCGGACAGGGGGCAGATACGCAGTATTTT.

This chain uses TRBV12-5 with TRBJ1-1; the D gene is possibly TRBD1 (6 bases). The ends were cut back, 2 bases at V and 9 bases at J, with 10 bases in the middle. The CDR3 sequence is 12 residues long. Germline assignment: CDR1 LGHNT and CDR2 FRNRAP. The CDR3 loop is CASGLPQGQAFF. CDR3 coding DNA: TGTGCTAGTGGTTTGCCACAGGGTCAAGCTTTCTTT.

V and J are TRBV9 and TRBJ2-5, with a possible D match to TRBD2 (7 bases). Trimming removed 0 bases from V and 2 bases from J, with 11 bases in between. The CDR3 sequence is 15 residues long. Germline V gene sequence: CDR1 SGDLS, CDR2 YYNGEE. CDR3: CASSVVRGGQETQYF. The DNA of the CDR3 is TGTGCCAGCAGCGTAGTCAGGGGAGGGCAAGAGACCCAGTACTTC.

The J gene is TRBJ1-6, the V gene TRBV9; D is perhaps TRBD1 (6 bases). Trimming removed 3 bases at V and 5 bases at J, with 12 bases between. Germline CDR1 reads SGDLS; CDR2 reads YYNGEE. The CDR3 extends over 15 amino acids. CDR3 nucleotide sequence: TGTGCCAGCAGCGCGACAGGTGCCAATAATTCACCCCTCCACTTT. It is translated as CASSATGANNSPLHF.

The gene calls are TRBV4-1 and TRBJ2-7; 7 positions agree with TRBD1. The CDR3 sequence is 15 residues long. V gave up 1 base and J gave up 5 bases; unmatched junction bases: 8. Germline V gene sequence: CDR1 MGHRA, CDR2 YSYEKL. The CDR3 nucleotides are TGCGCCAGCAGCCAAGCTGGGGCAGGGGGACACGAGCAGTACTTC. As protein: CASSQAGAGGHEQYF.

The chain joins TRBV10-1 to TRBJ2-5, with 9 nucleotides matching TRBD1. Looked up from germline, CDR1 is WNHNN and CDR2 is SYGVQD (reference sequence). The CDR3 spans 14 residues. The V and J ends lost 4 bases and 2 bases, in that order; junction bases with no gene match: 2. CDR3 protein: CASSGGTGQETQYF. The CDR3 coding sequence is TGCGCCAGCAGTGGCGGGACAGGGCAAGAGACCCAGTACTTC.

This chain uses TRBV18 with TRBJ2-7; TRBD1 agrees at 7 bases. There are 14 residues in the CDR3. V was clipped by 6 bases and J by 3 bases; unmatched bases: 8. Germline loops: CDR1 KGHSH, CDR2 LQKENI. Here the CDR3 DNA reads TGTGCCAGCTCGAGACCGGGACAGAACTACGAGCAGTACTTC. Translation: CASSRPGQNYEQYF.

The chain is built from TRBV19 and TRBJ1-5; D not resolved. Trimming pared 0 bases from V and 4 bases from J, leaving 7 bases between. Per the germline V gene, CDR1 is LNHDA and CDR2 is SQIVND (reference sequence). This CDR3 contains 14 residues. CDR3 in amino acids: CASSIETGNQPQHF. The CDR3 DNA follows: TGTGCCAGTAGTATAGAAACGGGGAATCAGCCCCAGCATTTT.

This clone was observed a handful of times. The rearrangement joins TRBV6-1 to TRBJ2-7, with D maybe TRBD1 (5 bases). Germline values: CDR1 MNHNS, CDR2 SASEGT. Trimming removed 5 bases from V and 7 bases from J, with 15 bases in between. This CDR3 has 13 residues. The CDR3 here is CASSSVQVGEQYF. In DNA, the CDR3 is TGTGCCAGCAGTTCTGTACAGGTGGGGGAGCAGTACTTC.